What follows describes a single T cell receptor (beta chain). The data were taken from a study of blood T cell repertoires in COVID-19. Looking at the study overall: Whether acute or convalescent, the COVID-19 samples came from the United States, Italy and Spain. PBMCs, B-cell-depleted T cells, or T cells were the source of the cDNA or gDNA that made up the material.

Original processing methods: Amplification of reference gene primers was used by the study to estimate nucleated cell counts. The table came from immunoSEQ multiplex PCR; TCRdb's copy has only in-frame clones and leaves some out. V and J calls and clone size are as listed in that table; D and trimming were resolved from the DNA. This table has approximately 220,000 clones, over 80% appearing once. Germline V CDR1 and CDR2: LNHDA, SQIVND (reference sequence). The CDR3 consists of 16 residues. Germline trimming cut 5 bases from V and 4 bases from J; bases unmatched to any gene: 9. The chain links TRBV19 to TRBJ1-1, with 11 nucleotides matching TRBD1. The source material was peripheral blood. The clonotype originates from a man aged 35 to 55 with acute or convalescent COVID-19. For the CDR3, the DNA is TGTGCCAGTAGTCCAACGGACAGGGGGCCGGGCACTGAAGCTTTCTTT. As protein: CASSPTDRGPGTEAFF.